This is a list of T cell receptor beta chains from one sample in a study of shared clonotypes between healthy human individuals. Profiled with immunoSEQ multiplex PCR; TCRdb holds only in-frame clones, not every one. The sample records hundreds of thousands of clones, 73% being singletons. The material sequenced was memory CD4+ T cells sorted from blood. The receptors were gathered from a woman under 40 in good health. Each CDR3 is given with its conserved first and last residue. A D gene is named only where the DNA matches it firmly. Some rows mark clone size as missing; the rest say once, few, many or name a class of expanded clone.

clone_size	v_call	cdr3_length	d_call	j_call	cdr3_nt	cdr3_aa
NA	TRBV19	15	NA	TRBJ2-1	TGTGCCAGTAGTATGCGGCGGCAGGAGTACAATGAGCAGTTCTTC	CASSMRRQEYNEQFF
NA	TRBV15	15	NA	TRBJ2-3	TGTGCCACCAGCAGAGAACACGCCGGTTTTGATACGCAGTATTTT	CATSREHAGFDTQYF
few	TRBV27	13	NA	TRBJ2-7	TGTGCCAGCAGTCCCGGGAACTCCTACGAGCAGTACTTC	CASSPGNSYEQYF
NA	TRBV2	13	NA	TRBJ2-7	TGTGCCAGCAGAAACGATCAGTCCTACGAGCAGTACTTC	CASRNDQSYEQYF
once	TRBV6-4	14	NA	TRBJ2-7	TGTGCCAGCGAAACTGACCCAGTTACCTACGAGCAGTACTTC	CASETDPVTYEQYF
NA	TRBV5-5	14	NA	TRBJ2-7	TGTGCCAGCAGCTTTATGGGCGACTCCTACGAGCAGTACTTC	CASSFMGDSYEQYF
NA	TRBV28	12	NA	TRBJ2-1	TGTGCCAGCAGTTTACGACACAATGAGCAGTTCTTC	CASSLRHNEQFF
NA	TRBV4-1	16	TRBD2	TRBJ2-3	TGCGCCAGCAGCCAAGATCTCGGCGGGAGCCCTTATACGCAGTATTTT	CASSQDLGGSPYTQYF
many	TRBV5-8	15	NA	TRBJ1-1	TGTGCCAGCAGCTTGCGCCCCGAAATGAACACTGAAGCTTTCTTT	CASSLRPEMNTEAFF
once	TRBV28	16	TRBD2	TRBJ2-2	TGTGCCAGCAGCGAAATGGGCGGGAGCCACACCGGGGAGCTGTTTTTT	CASSEMGGSHTGELFF
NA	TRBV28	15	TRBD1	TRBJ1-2	TGTGCCAGCACACAAACAGGGGGCCTGAACTATGGCTACACCTTC	CASTQTGGLNYGYTF
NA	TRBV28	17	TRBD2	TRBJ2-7	TGTGCCAGCAGTCCCCCACTAGCGGGAGGGCCAGTTGTCGAGCAGTACTTC	CASSPPLAGGPVVEQYF